Listed here are 32 T cell receptor beta chains from one sample, sequenced in a study of kidney transplant recipient with SARS-CoV-2 infection. TCRdb re-called the reads with MiXCR, one entry per CDR3 protein. The table lists 200,000 to 300,000 distinct CDR3 sequences, 29% of them singletons, with roughly 7% in the top ten. The source material was a blood sample, sampled at baseline and on approximately day 120 from a kidney transplant recipient. The receptors originated from a young adult male patient who had COVID-19 and was a kidney transplant recipient. Some T cells may be graft donor cells.

As for this clonotype: Possible read error: a much larger clone is one base away. The chain uses TRBV7-2 and TRBJ1-2; no definite D call. The germline CDR1 and CDR2 sequences are SGHTA and FQGNSA. This CDR3 comprises 17 residues. Trimming took 3 bases from V and 4 from J, leaving 21 bases between them. The CDR3 loop is CASSFCYRDGKAYGYTF. Written as DNA, the CDR3 is TGTGCCAGCAGCTTCTGTTACAGAGACGGAAAGGCCTATGGCTACACCTTC.

This clonotype was picked up one time. A read error may be the cause here, since a much bigger clone is one base away. V usage is TRBV6-5 and J usage is TRBJ1-1; D uncertain. The length of the CDR3 is 14 residues. Germline-derived CDR1 and CDR2 are MNHEY and SVGAGI. V was shortened by 0 bases and J by 3 bases, with 8 bases between the two germline ends. CDR3 region: CASSYSGYDTEAFF. CDR3 bases: TGTGCCAGCAGTTACTCAGGGTACGACACTGAAGCTTTCTTT.

In this sample, this clonotype turned up many times. As DNA, the CDR3 is TGTGCCAGCAGTTACTCAGCTCCAGGGCCCTCGAGCTCTGGAAACACCATATATTTT. It codes for CASSYSAPGPSSSGNTIYF. The chain couples TRBV6-5 to TRBJ1-3; D possibly corresponds to TRBD1 (5 bases). The CDR3 extends over 19 amino acids. Per the germline V gene, CDR1 is MNHEY and CDR2 is SVGAGI. Deletions cut 0 bases from V and 0 bases from J, with 18 bases between.

In its sample, this clonotype was seen many times. The genes are TRBV6-5 and TRBJ2-7; D is unclear. The CDR3 consists of 14 residues. Trimming took 0 bases from V and 1 from J, leaving 7 bases between them. Germline lookup yields CDR1 MNHEY and CDR2 SVGAGI. The CDR3 sequence: CASSYSWQSYEQYF. As DNA, the CDR3 is TGTGCCAGCAGTTACTCGTGGCAGTCCTACGAGCAGTACTTC.

This clonotype came up many times. The rearrangement joins TRBV24-1 to TRBJ2-7; D may match TRBD1 or TRBD2 (5 bases each). CDR1 KGHDR and CDR2 SFDVKD come from the germline V gene. The CDR3 contains 13 residues. Trimming left V 9 bases short and J 4 bases short, with 15 bases between. CDR3 nucleotides: TGTGCCACCGGGGACCCCCGGGTGTACGAGCAGTACTTC. As protein: CATGDPRVYEQYF.

V usage is TRBV10-3 and J usage is TRBJ2-5; D gene uncertain. Trimming removed 4 bases at V and 1 base at J, with 7 bases between. Per germline, CDR1 ENHRY and CDR2 SYGVKD. The CDR3 covers 13 residues. As DNA, the CDR3 is TGTGCCATCAGTGGGGCCGGCCAAGAGACCCAGTACTTC. It translates to CAISGAGQETQYF.

This clonotype was seen at least ten times. The V and J genes are TRBV27 and TRBJ2-7, with D tentatively TRBD1 or TRBD2 (5 bases each). This CDR3 region has 15 residues. Between the trimmed V and J ends, which lost 4 bases and 0 bases, there was a span of 13 bases. The germline V gene encodes CDR1 MNHEY and CDR2 SMNVEV (reference sequence). For the CDR3, the DNA is TGTGCCAGCAGTTCGCCGGGACGGAGCTCCTACGAGCAGTACTTC. Amino acid sequence: CASSSPGRSSYEQYF.

In this sample, this clonotype turned up many times. The V gene is TRBV28, the J gene TRBJ1-4; D remains unclear. Trimming stripped 8 bases from V and 7 bases from J, with 14 bases between. This CDR3 contains 13 residues. CDR1 is MDHEN, CDR2 SYDVKM, per germline. CDR3 region: CASSLRNGEKLFF. The CDR3 region has the DNA TGTGCCAGCTCTTTAAGGAACGGTGAAAAACTGTTTTTT.

This clonotype was detected ten times or more. V is TRBV5-1 and J is TRBJ2-1; D unclear. The V and J ends lost 5 bases and 5 bases respectively, with 11 bases between them. This CDR3 spans 13 amino acids. Germline assignment: CDR1 SGHRS and CDR2 YFSETQ. Written as DNA, the CDR3 is TGCGCCAGCAGGATAGGACCCGACAATGAGCAGTTCTTC. Protein: CASRIGPDNEQFF. Using reference TRBV5-1 and TRBJ2-1 for the parts outside the CDR3, the full variable domain is KAGVTQTPRYLIKTRGQQVTLSCSPISGHRSVSWYQQTPGQGLQFLFEYFSETQRNKGNFPGRFSGRQFSNSRSEMNVSTLELGDSALYLCASRIGPDNEQFFGPGTRLTVL.

A remark on this clonotype: A much larger clone lies a single base off, so this may be a read error. The V and J genes are TRBV14 and TRBJ1-2; no clear D gene. This CDR3 contains 13 residues. The germline gives CDR1 SGHDN, CDR2 FVKESK. For the CDR3, the DNA is TGTGCCAGCAGCCTTTACACGGACTATGGCTACGCCTTC. It encodes CASSLYTDYGYAF.

This clonotype has only one observation. A much larger clone lies a single base off, so this may be a read error. The chain recombines TRBV10-3 with TRBJ2-5; 9 positions match TRBD2. Per the germline V gene, CDR1 is ENHRY and CDR2 is SYGVKD. CDR3 length equals 18 residues. CDR3 loop: CAISKSAGGGGAEETQYF. CDR3 DNA: TGTGCCATCAGTAAGTCAGCGGGAGGAGGTGGGGCGGAAGAGACCCAGTACTTC.

A remark on this clonotype: Being one base from a much bigger clone, this may be a read error. The V call is TRBV7-3, the J call TRBJ2-7, with D possibly TRBD1 on 6 matching bases. The CDR3 extends over 16 amino acids. Germline-derived CDR1 and CDR2 are SGHTA and FQGTGA. CDR3 in DNA: TGTGCCGGCAGCTTATGGACAGAACCTCCCTCCTACGAGCAGTACTTC. Translation gives CAGSLWTEPPSYEQYF.

To note about this clonotype: A read error is possible here, since a much larger clone lies one base away. The gene calls are TRBV10-3 and TRBJ2-2; 8 bases align to TRBD1. The CDR3 is 14 amino acids. Germline-derived CDR1 and CDR2 are ENHRY and SYGVKD. Here the CDR3 reads CAIRGQGRTGGLFF. The CDR3 DNA is TGTGCCATCAGAGGACAGGGTAGAACCGGGGGGCTGTTTTTT.

The CDR3: CTSSKEEGDGGNEQFF. CDR3 bases: TGTACCAGCAGCAAAGAAGAAGGGGATGGAGGCAATGAGCAGTTCTTC. The chain combines TRBV21-1 with TRBJ2-1; TRBD1, the D gene given by the table, was not confirmed from the DNA. TRBV21-1 is tagged as a pseudogene. This CDR3 comprises 16 residues.

Regarding this clonotype: A much larger clone lies one base from this, so it may be a read error. The rearrangement links TRBV19 to TRBJ2-2; 9 bases align to TRBD1. There are 15 residues in the CDR3. CDR1 is LNHDA and CDR2 is SQIVND in the germline V gene (reference sequence). CDR3 in DNA: TGTGCCGGTAGTGTGCGACAGGGGGGTACCGGGGAGCTGTTTTTT. Translated: CAGSVRQGGTGELFF.

Details on this clonotype: A much larger clonotype is one base distant, so this may be a read error. This sequence joins TRBV27 and TRBJ2-2; D unresolved. The CDR3 covers 16 residues. Germline V gene data show CDR1 as MNHEY and CDR2 as SMNVEV (reference sequence). This CDR3 reads CANSLPALGKTGELFF. For the CDR3, the DNA is TGTGCCAACAGTTTACCGGCCCTCGGTAAAACGGGGGAGCTGTTTTTT.

This clonotype occurred many times. The V gene is TRBV11-3, the J gene TRBJ1-2; no firm D call. Germline CDR1 is SGHNT and CDR2 is YENEEA. The ends were cut back, 3 bases at V and 4 bases at J, with 21 bases in the middle. CDR3 size: 17 residues. The DNA for the CDR3 is TGTGCCAGCAGCTTTGGGTGCGATCTCGGAAAGACCTATGGCTACACCTTC. This translates into CASSFGCDLGKTYGYTF.

As for this clonotype: Possible read error: a much larger clone is one base away. J is TRBJ1-2 and V is TRBV9; D is unresolved. CDR1 SGDLS and CDR2 YYNGEE come from the germline V gene. There are 16 residues in the CDR3. The CDR3 is CASVALYSRKTYGYAF. The CDR3 DNA reads as TGTGCCAGCGTCGCGCTGTACTCAAGAAAGACCTATGGCTACGCCTTC. Full variable domain (remainder filled in from reference TRBV9 and TRBJ1-2): DSGVTQTPKHLITATGQRVTLRCSPRSGDLSVYWYQQSLDQGLQFLIQYYNGEERAKGNILERFSAQQFPDLHSELNLSSLELGDSALYFCASVALYSRKTYGYAFGSGTRLTVV.

This clonotype was seen more than once but under ten times. The chain joins TRBV5-6 to TRBJ2-3, with 9 bases lining up with TRBD1. This CDR3 comprises 15 residues. CDR1 and CDR2 from the germline V gene are SGHDT and YYEEEE. V shed 4 bases and J 1 base; nucleotides not matched to a gene: 4. In nucleotides, the CDR3 is TGTGCCAGCAGCCGGACAGGGGCCCGCACAGATACGCAGTATTTT. Translating gives CASSRTGARTDTQYF.

This clonotype was counted between two and nine times. The chain combines TRBV3-1 with TRBJ2-5; TRBD1 aligns across 7 bases. Germline CDR1 is LGHDT and CDR2 is YNNKEL (reference sequence). V lost 1 base and J lost 2; bases outside the gene matches: 7. This CDR3 is 16 amino acids long. The CDR3 is CASSQAALGQQETQYF. In DNA, the CDR3 is TGTGCCAGCAGCCAAGCCGCGCTGGGACAGCAAGAGACCCAGTACTTC.

V and J are TRBV11-3 and TRBJ2-1; TRBD1 aligns across 7 bases. V dropped 7 bases and J dropped 6; count of bases not matched to a gene: 15. The CDR3 has 16 amino acids. The germline V gene has CDR1 SGHNT and CDR2 YENEEA. CDR3 protein: CASNQLGDRWPNEQFF. Written as DNA, the CDR3 is TGTGCCAGCAACCAACTCGGGGACAGATGGCCCAATGAGCAGTTCTTC.

This clonotype was seen ten or more times. The chain joins TRBV4-3 to TRBJ1-2; no definite D call. Germline assignment: CDR1 LGHNA and CDR2 YSLEER. This CDR3 region has 15 residues. V lost 1 base to trimming and J lost 0 bases, with 9 bases between them. CDR3 sequence reads: CASSQVRDSNYGYTF. The CDR3 DNA reads TGCGCCAGCAGCCAAGTACGGGATTCTAACTATGGCTACACCTTC.

On this clonotype: A much more abundant neighbour one base away suggests this may be a read error. V and J are TRBV6-2 or TRBV6-3 and TRBJ2-4; D not certain. The DNA end lines up better with TRBJ2-7; the J call may be wrong. CDR3 length equals 15 residues. Germline V lookup: CDR1 MNHEY, CDR2 SVGEGT. CDR3 sequence reads: CASSWGFGFSHEQYF. CDR3 DNA sequence: TGTGCCAGCAGTTGGGGATTTGGGTTTAGCCACGAGCAGTACTTC.

This clonotype was seen at least ten times. The chain couples TRBV4-1 to TRBJ1-2; TRBD1 matches 10 bases. The CDR3 loop spans 14 amino acids. The V segment lost 3 bases and the J segment 7 bases; nucleotides outside the gene matches: 5. Germline V gene data show CDR1 as MGHRA and CDR2 as YSYEKL. In DNA form, the CDR3 reads TGCGCCAGCAGCCATGTGACAGGGGGCTTTGGCTACACCTTC. Residues: CASSHVTGGFGYTF.

Turning to this clonotype: Possible read error: a much larger clone is one base away. The chain recombines TRBV28 with TRBJ1-4; D is undetermined. CDR1 and CDR2 (germline): MDHEN, SYDVKM. Trimming removed 2 bases from V and 5 bases from J, with 12 bases in between. The CDR3 covers 15 residues. The CDR3 loop is CASSLLPIVNEKLFF. The CDR3, as DNA: TGTGCCAGCAGTTTACTTCCCATAGTAAATGAAAAACTGTTTTTT.

This clonotype was picked up many times. The rearrangement links TRBV4-1 to TRBJ1-3, with 8 bases that match TRBD1. CDR1 is MGHRA, CDR2 YSYEKL, per germline. CDR3 length equals 15 residues. V lost 1 base, J lost 4 bases, and 3 bases stayed unmatched. The CDR3 sequence is CASSQVRDRGNTIYF. In DNA form, the CDR3 reads TGCGCCAGCAGCCAAGTCCGGGACAGGGGAAACACCATATATTTT.

This chain uses TRBV6-7 with TRBJ1-2; D is ambiguous. TRBV6-7 is assigned to the ORF class and has an uncertain function. Trimming took off 5 bases at V and 4 bases at J, with 23 bases between the two ends. The CDR3 is made up of 17 amino acids. This CDR3 is CASSNRERIRKTYGYTF. As DNA, the CDR3 is TGTGCCAGCAGTAACCGGGAGCGTATTCGAAAGACCTATGGCTACACCTTC.

This clonotype was recorded many times. The chain has TRBV7-2 and TRBJ2-1, with D perhaps TRBD2 (7 bases). V dropped 0 bases and J dropped 7 bases, with 16 bases sitting between them. Germline values: CDR1 SGHTA, CDR2 FQGNSA. The CDR3 totals 16 residues. The CDR3 DNA is TGTGCCAGCAGCTTAGCAAGTGGGGGGGGCTGGAATGAGCAGTTCTTC. It codes for CASSLASGGGWNEQFF.

As regards this clonotype: This may be a read error, as it is one base from a much larger clone. The J gene is TRBJ2-3, the V gene TRBV20-1; TRBD1 aligns across 8 bases. After removal of 3 bases from V and 6 bases from J, the junction contained 11 bases not matched to a gene. This CDR3 spans 15 amino acids. The germline V gene has CDR1 DFQATT and CDR2 SNEGSKA (reference sequence). The CDR3 loop reads CSASPIRQGLDTQYF. The CDR3 coding sequence is TGCAGTGCTAGTCCGATTAGACAGGGGTTGGATACGCAGTATTTT.

J is TRBJ1-2 and V is TRBV12-5, with D perhaps TRBD1 (5 bases). The CDR3 is 17 residues long. Germline V gives CDR1 LGHNT, CDR2 FRNRAP. Trimming cost V 5 bases and J 4 bases, with 23 bases left between them. CDR3 bases: TGTGCTAGTGGTGCACATTATTTGCAGGGAAAGACCTATGGCTACACCTTC. Amino acid sequence: CASGAHYLQGKTYGYTF.

This clonotype was counted ten times or more. CDR3 DNA sequence: TGTGCCAGCAGTACCTTACCAGACAGCGTCACTGAAGCTTTCTTT. Encoded protein: CASSTLPDSVTEAFF. The chain combines TRBV6-2 or TRBV6-3 with TRBJ1-1, with D tentatively TRBD1 (5 bases). The V and J ends lost 5 bases and 4 bases respectively, with 17 bases between them. CDR3 length: 15 residues. Germline CDR1 reads MNHEY; CDR2 reads SVGEGT.

This clonotype has just a few counts. A junction boundary mismatches the germline segment, possibly from a read error. The DNA of the CDR3 is TGTGCCAACAGTGGTGGTACAGGGCGCTATGGCTACACCTTC. This translates into CANSGGTGRYGYTF. The chain is built from TRBV6-5 and TRBJ1-2; the D gene is possibly TRBD1 (6 bases). CDR1 is MNHEY, CDR2 SVGAGI, per germline. There are 14 residues in the CDR3.